Detailed here is one T cell receptor (beta chain). Its specificity is unknown. Assay used: immunoSEQ multiplex PCR; TCRdb lists only in-frame clones, some missing. This sample carries about 74,000 clones, roughly 83% of them seen once, and the ten largest clones take 1% to 1.5%. The length of the CDR3 is 16 residues. The V segment lost 0 bases and the J segment 7 bases; nucleotides outside the gene matches: 11. CDR1 is LNHNV and CDR2 is YYDKDF in the germline V gene (reference sequence). These data originate in a study of T cells in localized non-small cell lung cancer. General study findings and limits: Researchers found a median around 58 of the top 100 tumor clones in adjacent lung. Among the tissues sampled, uninvolved adjacent lung had the highest T cell clonality, above tumor. Overall survival was longer when the density of T cells in the blood was higher.

The chain recombines TRBV15 with TRBJ1-2, with TRBD1 matching over 7 bases. The sample consisted of peripheral blood, taken before any cancer treatment. This sequence was found in a female donor at least 60 years old with stage I lung adenocarcinoma. CDR3 nucleotide sequence: TGTGCCACCAGCAGAGATAGGACAGGTCTTAGTCGTGGCTACACCTTC. Encoded protein: CATSRDRTGLSRGYTF.